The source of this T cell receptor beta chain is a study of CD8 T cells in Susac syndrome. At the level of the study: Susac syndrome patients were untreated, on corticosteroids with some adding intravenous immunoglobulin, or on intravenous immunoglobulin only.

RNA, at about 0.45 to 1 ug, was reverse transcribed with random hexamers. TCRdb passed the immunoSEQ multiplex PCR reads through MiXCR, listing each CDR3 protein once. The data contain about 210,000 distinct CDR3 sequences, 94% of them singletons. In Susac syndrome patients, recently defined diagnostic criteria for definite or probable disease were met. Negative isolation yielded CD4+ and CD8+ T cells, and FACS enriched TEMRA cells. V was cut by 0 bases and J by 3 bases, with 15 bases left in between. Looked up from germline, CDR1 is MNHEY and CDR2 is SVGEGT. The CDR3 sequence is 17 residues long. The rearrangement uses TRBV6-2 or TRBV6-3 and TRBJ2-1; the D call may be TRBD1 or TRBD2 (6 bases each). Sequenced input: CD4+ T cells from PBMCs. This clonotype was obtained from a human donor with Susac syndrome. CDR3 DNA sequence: TGTGCCAGCAGTTACTCCCCTCCTCGGGGGCTCTACAATGAGCAGTTCTTC. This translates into CASSYSPPRGLYNEQFF.